Shown below are 16 T cell receptor beta chains from a single sample sequenced in a study of blood T cell repertoires in COVID-19. This table comes from immunoSEQ multiplex PCR, and its TCRdb copy is limited to in-frame clones, with some not included. The table records over 120,000 clones, approximately 83% of them present only once. The specimen sequenced was PBMCs or T cells enriched from blood (not recorded which). The receptors come from a middle-aged man who had recovered from COVID-19.

In DNA form, the CDR3 reads TGTGCCAGCAGTTTCCAGGGGGGACCGACTAATGAAAAACTGTTTTTT. This encodes CASSFQGGPTNEKLFF. The chain carries TRBV28 and TRBJ1-4; TRBD1 aligns across 7 bases. J lost 2 bases, V lost 3 bases, and 6 bases had no gene match. This CDR3 is 16 amino acids long. CDR1 is MDHEN and CDR2 is SYDVKM in the germline V gene.

The chain has TRBV7-2 and TRBJ2-5, with D perhaps TRBD2 (6 bases). Germline V CDR1 and CDR2: SGHTA, FQGNSA. The CDR3 contains 14 residues. V lost 6 bases and J lost 5, with 16 bases in between. The CDR3 nucleotides are TGTGCCAGCAGTAAGGGGCCGAGCGGGGAGACCCAGTACTTC. It is translated as CASSKGPSGETQYF.

The chain links TRBV29-1 to TRBJ1-2; TRBD1 aligns across 9 bases. Trimming took 7 bases from V and 8 from J; bases not matched to a gene: 11. The length of the CDR3 is 13 residues. Germline assignment: CDR1 SQVTM and CDR2 ANQGSEA. CDR3 loop: CSDLPGQGRGYTF. CDR3 nucleotides: TGCAGCGACCTCCCGGGACAGGGTCGCGGCTACACCTTC.

This clone was seen more than once but under ten times. This chain uses TRBV11-2 with TRBJ1-2; D is undetermined. With 5 bases removed from V and 0 bases from J, the gap between germline ends came to 7 bases. The CDR3 loop spans 13 amino acids. The germline V gene encodes CDR1 SGHAT and CDR2 FQNNGV. As DNA, the CDR3 is TGTGCCAGCAGCCGCGCGGCTAACTATGGCTACACCTTC. This translates into CASSRAANYGYTF.

V usage is TRBV6-1 and J usage is TRBJ1-2; unclear D gene. Trimming shortened V by 2 bases and J by 2 bases, and 12 bases separated the two germline ends. The CDR3 extends over 15 amino acids. Germline-derived CDR1 and CDR2 are MNHNS and SASEGT. CDR3 in DNA: TGTGCCAGCAGTGAATGGTTAGGGAGCAACTATGGCTACACCTTC. It encodes CASSEWLGSNYGYTF.

The chain has TRBV12-3 or TRBV12-4 and TRBJ1-2, with D hard to call. The germline V and J ends were trimmed by 4 bases and 5 bases, with 5 bases remaining between them. The CDR3 has 11 amino acids. The CDR3, as DNA: TGTGCCAGCAGTTACACGTATGGCTACACCTTC. It is translated as CASSYTYGYTF.

This clone was seen only once. The V and J genes are TRBV2 and TRBJ2-3; 8 bases fit TRBD2. CDR1 is SNHLY and CDR2 is FYNNEI in the germline V gene. Trimming at V came to 7 bases and at J to 0 bases, leaving 27 bases not matched to a gene. The CDR3 is 22 residues long. The CDR3 DNA reads as TGTGCCAGCACTGAGCTCCCGGGGGGGCTTTCAGGAAAGGAATCTAGCACAGATACGCAGTATTTT. Amino acid sequence: CASTELPGGLSGKESSTDTQYF.

J is TRBJ2-1 and V is TRBV9, with 9 bases aligning to TRBD1. Germline V gives CDR1 SGDLS, CDR2 YYNGEE. The CDR3 sequence is 16 residues long. V trimming: 0 bases; J trimming: 3 bases; junction bases outside the gene matches: 4. The CDR3, as DNA: TGTGCCAGCAGCGTAGGGGGACAGGGCTACTACAATGAGCAGTTCTTC. It codes for CASSVGGQGYYNEQFF.

The genes are TRBV9 and TRBJ2-3, with 7 bases matching TRBD1. Per germline, CDR1 SGDLS and CDR2 YYNGEE. With 4 bases clipped from V and 3 bases from J, the junction kept 8 bases outside the gene matches. The CDR3 runs 15 residues. The CDR3 protein is CASSFTEQGTDTQYF. CDR3 nucleotides: TGTGCCAGCAGCTTTACCGAACAGGGGACAGATACGCAGTATTTT.

The chain combines TRBV4-1 with TRBJ2-3, with 10 nucleotides matching TRBD2. Germline V lookup: CDR1 MGHRA, CDR2 YSYEKL. V lost 0 bases to trimming and J lost 5 bases; unmatched junction nucleotides: 11. This CDR3 comprises 18 residues. The CDR3 loop is CASSQESGGAPVRDTQYF. The CDR3 nucleotides read TGCGCCAGCAGCCAAGAAAGCGGGGGGGCCCCTGTGAGAGATACGCAGTATTTT.

This clone was seen only once. The rearrangement links TRBV7-8 to TRBJ2-2, with 12 bases aligning to TRBD2. Germline CDR1 SGHVS, CDR2 FQNEAQ. Losses at the gene ends were 0 bases for V and 4 bases for J; bases not matched to a gene: 0. CDR3 length equals 16 residues. The CDR3 DNA reads TGTGCCAGCAGCTTAGCACTAGCGGGGGGCACCGGGGAGCTGTTTTTT. The encoded protein is CASSLALAGGTGELFF.

This chain joins TRBV5-4 and TRBJ1-5; D is uncertain. Trimming left V 2 bases short and J 0 bases short, with 9 bases between. Germline CDR1 reads SGHNT; CDR2 reads YYREEE (reference sequence). The CDR3 consists of 15 residues. DNA of the CDR3: TGTGCCAGCAGCTTCGAGATCAATAGCAATCAGCCCCAGCATTTT. Protein: CASSFEINSNQPQHF.

This sequence joins TRBV7-2 and TRBJ2-2; 10 bases agree with TRBD2. Germline V gene sequence: CDR1 SGHTA, CDR2 FQGNSA. The CDR3 is made up of 17 amino acids. Germline trimming cut 5 bases from V and 2 bases from J; bases unmatched to any gene: 8. Here the CDR3 DNA reads TGTGCCAGCAGCCCCCACCTAGCGGGGGCCAACACCGGGGAGCTGTTTTTT. Amino acids: CASSPHLAGANTGELFF.

This clone was found a few times. The rearrangement joins TRBV25-1 to TRBJ1-4; 7 bases map to TRBD1. V dropped 2 bases and J dropped 3; count of bases not matched to a gene: 3. The germline CDR1 and CDR2 sequences are MGHDK and SYGVNS. The CDR3 consists of 15 residues. CDR3 amino acids: CASSEHGQANEKLFF. CDR3 bases: TGTGCCAGCAGTGAACACGGACAGGCTAATGAAAAACTGTTTTTT.

This rearrangement joins TRBV30 to TRBJ1-3, with 8 bases matching TRBD1. The CDR3 runs 17 residues. Trimming cost V 0 bases and J 0 bases; bases outside gene matches: 7. Germline V gene lookup returns CDR1 GTSNPN and CDR2 SVGIG (reference sequence). CDR3 nucleotide sequence: TGTGCCTGGAGTGTGCGGACAGGGTTAAGCTCTGGAAACACCATATATTTT. It codes for CAWSVRTGLSSGNTIYF.

The gene calls are TRBV29-1 and TRBJ2-2, with a possible D match to TRBD2 (6 bases). CDR3 length: 14 amino acids. Looked up from germline, CDR1 is SQVTM and CDR2 is ANQGSEA. The V end lost 6 bases, the J end lost 6 bases, and 17 bases lay between the germline ends. As DNA, the CDR3 is TGCAGCGTGCGGGGATATGAAGTGGCCGGGGAGCTGTTTTTT. It encodes CSVRGYEVAGELFF.